The clone carrying this T cell receptor (beta chain) was seen more than once but under ten times. Its antigen is not identified. The sample comes from a study of vaccination and CD4 T cells after COVID-19. Overall study context: Overlapping SARS-CoV-2, HCoV-NL63, HCoV-OC43 and HCoV-229E spike peptides were used to stimulate cells.

Stated treatment: roughly 10-day PBMC culture with coronavirus spike peptide pools or control peptides (ViraFEST assay). Samples of CD4+ T cells were obtained from the unexposed donor before the COVID-19 pandemic (2011-2018). The Oncomine TCR Beta short-read assay was what sequenced the DNA obtained from cultured CD4+ T cells. TCRdb passed the PCR reads through MiXCR, listing each CDR3 protein once. The sample shows about 7,400 distinct CDR3 sequences, around half of them seen only once. V was shortened by 0 bases and J by 13 bases, with 7 bases between the two germline ends. The germline V gene encodes CDR1 MNHEY and CDR2 SVGAGI. The CDR3 loop spans 12 amino acids.

Source material: CD4+ T cells from blood, cultured in vitro. The genes are TRBV6-5 and TRBJ1-6; D unresolved. This clonotype originated in a human donor in good health. CDR3 sequence: CASSYSGPPLHF. As DNA, the CDR3 is TGTGCCAGCAGTTACTCCGGTCCCCCCCTCCACTTT.